This T cell receptor (beta chain) was documented in a study of siplizumab effects on memory and regulatory T cells. Comment on this clone: The target antigen is unknown.

Data came from immunoSEQ multiplex PCR; TCRdb stores just in-frame clones and leaves some out. The repertoire holds tens of thousands of clones, with about 87% as singletons. Germline V CDR1 and CDR2: MDHEN, SYDVKM. The CDR3 runs 14 residues. With 7 bases removed from V and 2 bases from J, the gap between germline ends came to 14 bases. Study-wide results and caveats: Tracing alloreactive clones into unstimulated subsets worked for only a minor fraction of them. Major contributors to the alloresponse seemed to be naive T cells, which also appeared more diverse than memory cells. An assignable naive or memory phenotype was lacking in roughly 75-95% of proliferating CD4+ or CD8+ clones. Among mappable alloreactive CD4+ clones, the Treg-derived fraction averaged around 63% with siplizumab versus about 27% in controls.

Sequenced material: Tregs sorted from blood. The TCR originated in a human donor in good health. The chain is built from TRBV28 and TRBJ1-2; D call uncertain. This CDR3 is CASNTRRTNYGYTF. The CDR3 nucleotides read TGTGCCAGCAACACTCGGCGCACCAACTATGGCTACACCTTC.